The T cell receptor beta chain under discussion was sequenced for a study of blood T cell repertoires in COVID-19 (TCRdb year 2020). About the investigation overall: Samples covering the acute and convalescent phases of COVID-19 were provided by collaborators in the United States, Italy and Spain. The prospective study material was composed of cDNA or gDNA derived from T cells, B-cell-depleted T cells, or PBMCs. Samples came from the ongoing ImmuneRACE study (first 160 participants) plus 1,254 subjects from 6 global collaborators. The repertoires were released in a freely available public database meant as a resource for research on the immune response to SARS-CoV-2. The dataset comprised deeply sampled blood TCRbeta repertoires from subjects exposed to, actively infected with, or recovered from COVID-19. Where available, HLA class I and class II types were obtained from metadata supplied by the sample provider rather than from assay-based typing. Sample metadata almost always included a de-identified subject ID, COVID-19 status, age in years and sex.

The CDR3 goes from the cysteine to the phenylalanine over 11 residues. Just CDR3 DNA is preserved here, 33 bases in frame from base 1. Sequences SQVTM (CDR1) and ANQGSEA (CDR2) are obtained from the germline V gene. Germline trimming amounts to 7 bases on V and 7 bases on J, with 4 as the count of junction bases outside the gene matches. One collaborating source in Seattle enrolled patients while the patients were actively infected and followed the patients over time throughout the course of disease. Whole blood was collected in K2EDTA tubes by collaborating institutions according to the institutions' own protocols. For TCRbeta analysis, collaborators shipped samples in one of three forms: frozen whole blood, isolated PBMCs, or DNA extracted from either of those sample types. Note on this clone: Its antigen specificity is not known. No much larger clonotype is one base removed from it; base qualities were not supplied.

Overall results and qualifications from the work: The quantity of clinical and demographic metadata differed by source and by participant and was supplied without curation.

TCRbeta CDR3 regions were amplified from genomic DNA by means of the immunoSEQ Assay, a bias-controlled multiplex PCR. As for the authors' bioinformatics: Nucleated cell counts per sample were estimated from amplification of reference gene primers within the assay. Sequence reads were collapsed and filtered to measure the absolute abundance of every unique TCRbeta CDR3 rearrangement. For each sample, productive Simpson clonality was calculated by taking the square root of Simpson's diversity index across productive rearrangements. The immuneACCESS repertoire file appears here via TCRdb, limited to in-frame rearrangements. These files lack a portion of the clones; in checked studies, under half of the deficit traces to unresolved V genes, and the cause of the others is not known. V, J and clone size are taken as reported in that table, and D and trimming were inferred from the DNA itself. The sample records around 280,000 clones, roughly 86% of which are singletons. The top ten constitute 10% to 12% of the sample.

The sequence was obtained from a woman in her 30s with COVID-19, enrolled during active disease. The source material was peripheral blood. The chain is encoded by TRBV29-1 joined to TRBJ1-1, with 9 central nucleotides matching TRBD1. The nucleotide sequence is given as TGCAGCGCGGGGACAGGGAATGAAGCTTTCTTT. Its translation reads: CSAGTGNEAFF.